This T cell receptor (beta chain) was observed in a study of T cells in narcolepsy. Study-wide context: Patients with NT1 or NT2 and healthy control donors were enrolled. Study results and limitations: Autoreactive clone sequences were missing from some blood memory CD4+ repertoires. Autoreactive HCRT-specific and TRIB2-specific clonotypes were marked in same-patient CSF-versus-blood CD4+ comparisons. Autoreactive clonotypes reportedly recurred in blood of same and different patients, not controls.

Libraries were prepared by immunoSEQ multiplex PCR; TCRdb keeps only in-frame clonotypes and omits some of them. The repertoire has approximately 30,000 clones, 75% to 85% of them found once; the top ten carry 3.4%. Per germline, CDR1 MNHNS and CDR2 SASEGT. This CDR3 has 16 residues. Concerning this clone itself: Its target is not known. Compared with germline, one end of the junction differs, possibly owing to a read error.

Sequenced material: CD45RA- memory CD4+ T cells from PBMCs. The J gene is TRBJ2-7, the V gene TRBV6-1; the D gene is possibly TRBD1 (6 bases). The sequence was obtained from a human donor with narcolepsy. CDR3 residues: CASSEAYLTGTYGQYF. For the CDR3, the DNA is TGTGCCAGCAGTGAAGCCTACTTGACAGGTACCTACGGGCAGTACTTC.